One and the same sample provided the 27 T cell receptor beta chains below, sequenced in a study of blood T cell repertoires in COVID-19 (dated by TCRdb to about 2020). Library generation was performed with the immunoSEQ multiplex PCR assay. Drawn from immuneACCESS, this table holds only the in-frame rearrangements with V and J called that TCRdb kept. Clones are partly lost; checked studies trace under half to an unresolved V gene and leave the rest unexplained. In this sample the table shows just over 650,000 clones, about nine tenths of which occur a single time. Under 0.3% of the sample comes from the top ten. The specimen was peripheral blood. These receptors were collected from a woman aged 18-29 years with acute or convalescent COVID-19.

The J gene is TRBJ2-3, the V gene TRBV10-3, with 8 positions matching TRBD1. Germline CDR1 and CDR2: ENHRY and SYGVKD. The length of the CDR3 is 17 residues. The J segment lost 1 base and the V segment lost 8 bases, leaving 14 bases of the junction unmatched. In DNA, the CDR3 is TGTGCCATCTCGGACCCAGACAGGGGATCAGGCACAGATACGCAGTATTTT. As protein: CAISDPDRGSGTDTQYF.

The rearrangement joins TRBV7-9 to TRBJ2-7; possible D gene TRBD2, 6 bases. The V and J ends lost 1 base and 2 bases respectively, with 9 bases between them. Germline CDR1 SEHNR, CDR2 FQNEAQ (reference sequence). The CDR3 has 14 amino acids. The CDR3 reads CASSLDRRAYEQYF. DNA for the CDR3: TGTGCCAGCAGCTTAGATAGGAGGGCCTACGAGCAGTACTTC.

This clone showed up just once. The chain carries TRBV21-1 and TRBJ2-3; the table's D gene call, TRBD2, was not cross checked with the DNA. TRBV21-1 constitutes a pseudogene. The CDR3 has 17 amino acids. The DNA for the CDR3 is TGTGCCAGCAGCAAAGGTGTCCTAGCGGGGGGCACAGATACGCAGTATTTT. Protein product: CASSKGVLAGGTDTQYF.

The chain carries TRBV19 and TRBJ1-5; 7 bases align to TRBD1. The CDR3 runs 15 residues. The V segment lost 6 bases and the J segment 0 bases; nucleotides outside the gene matches: 5. Germline V CDR1 and CDR2: LNHDA, SQIVND (reference sequence). The CDR3: CASRPGTVSNQPQHF. CDR3 bases: TGTGCCAGTAGACCCGGGACAGTTAGCAATCAGCCCCAGCATTTT.

This rearrangement joins TRBV6-5 to TRBJ2-2, with a possible D match to TRBD1 (8 bases). CDR1 and CDR2 (germline): MNHEY, SVGAGI. The CDR3 is made up of 15 amino acids. Trimming took off 5 bases at V and 6 bases at J, with 16 bases between the two ends. CDR3 nucleotide sequence: TGTGCCAGCAGTCGGGACACAGGGGGGGCCGGGGAGCTGTTTTTT. Translation gives CASSRDTGGAGELFF.

A single count supports this clone. The chain uses TRBV24-1 and TRBJ2-1; 8 nucleotides match TRBD1. V trimming: 7 bases; J trimming: 3 bases; junction bases outside the gene matches: 4. The CDR3 runs 14 residues. The germline V gene encodes CDR1 KGHDR and CDR2 SFDVKD. The CDR3 loop reads CATSRDRYYNEQFF. CDR3 in DNA: TGTGCCACCAGCCGGGACAGGTACTACAATGAGCAGTTCTTC.

The chain has TRBV19 and TRBJ1-4, with a weak D call TRBD1 (6 bases). CDR1 LNHDA and CDR2 SQIVND come from the germline V gene (reference sequence). V gave up 8 bases and J gave up 10 bases, with 26 bases separating them. The CDR3 consists of 16 residues. The DNA of the CDR3 is TGTGCCAGTCAAGGGCCAGGGGTAGGGCTTAGGGGAAAACTGTTTTTT. The encoded protein is CASQGPGVGLRGKLFF.

The chain couples TRBV24-1 to TRBJ2-7; 8 bases match TRBD2. The CDR3 sequence is 14 residues long. Germline V gene sequence: CDR1 KGHDR, CDR2 SFDVKD. Trimming cost V 3 bases and J 7 bases; bases outside gene matches: 7. CDR3 residues: CATSDARGGSEQYF. Written as DNA, the CDR3 is TGTGCCACCAGTGATGCCCGGGGGGGCTCGGAGCAGTACTTC.

This chain connects TRBV5-5 to TRBJ2-7, with TRBD1 as a possible D gene (5 bases). CDR3 length: 11 amino acids. Germline CDR1 reads SGHKS; CDR2 reads YYEKEE (reference sequence). Trimming removed 2 bases from V and 6 bases from J, with 6 bases in between. CDR3 sequence reads: CASSLRGEQYF. The CDR3 bases are TGTGCCAGCAGCTTAAGGGGCGAGCAGTACTTC.

The chain has TRBV7-9 and TRBJ2-5, with TRBD2 matching 10 bases. CDR3 length: 12 residues. Trimming cost V 5 bases and J 12 bases; bases outside gene matches: 6. Germline CDR1 is SEHNR and CDR2 is FQNEAQ (reference sequence). This CDR3 is CASSQRGGQKYF. The CDR3 DNA is TGTGCCAGCAGCCAGCGGGGGGGACAGAAGTACTTC. Using reference TRBV7-9 and TRBJ2-5 for the parts outside the CDR3, the full variable domain is DTGVSQNPRHKITKRGQNVTFRCDPISEHNRLYWYRQTLGQGPEFLTYFQNEAQLEKSRLLSDRFSAERPKGSFSTLEIQRTEQGDSAMYLCASSQRGGQKYFGPGTRLLVL.

The gene calls are TRBV29-1 and TRBJ1-2, with D unclear. The germline V and J ends were trimmed by 3 bases and 2 bases, with 7 bases remaining between them. Germline V gene lookup returns CDR1 SQVTM and CDR2 ANQGSEA. The CDR3 is made up of 12 amino acids. The CDR3 coding sequence is TGCAGCGTTGAGCCAGGAAACTATGGCTACACCTTC. This gives the protein CSVEPGNYGYTF.

The chain links TRBV6-1 to TRBJ2-5; a possible D gene is TRBD2 (6 bases). CDR1 is MNHNS and CDR2 is SASEGT in the germline V gene. The V end lost 1 base, the J end lost 2 bases, and 11 bases lay between the germline ends. The CDR3 consists of 15 residues. CDR3 nucleotides: TGTGCCAGCAGTGAAGGGTGGGGAGGTCAAGAGACCCAGTACTTC. Protein sequence: CASSEGWGGQETQYF.

The J gene is TRBJ1-5, the V gene TRBV12-5; no firm D call. This CDR3 contains 17 residues. CDR1 and CDR2 (germline): LGHNT, FRNRAP. The ends were cut back, 0 bases at V and 5 bases at J, with 17 bases in the middle. The DNA for the CDR3 is TGTGCTAGTGGTTTGGTACTGGGTGGGCAGCATGATCAGCCCCAGCATTTT. Translated: CASGLVLGGQHDQPQHF.

V gene TRBV29-1 combines with J gene TRBJ2-5; D is perhaps TRBD2 (6 bases). The CDR3 is 12 amino acids. Germline lookup yields CDR1 SQVTM and CDR2 ANQGSEA. Trimming pared 7 bases from V and 5 bases from J, leaving 14 bases between. The CDR3 is CSAPSGTETQYF. As DNA, the CDR3 is TGCAGCGCCCCCTCGGGGACTGAGACCCAGTACTTC.

V and J are TRBV14 and TRBJ2-7; D possibly corresponds to TRBD2 (5 bases). V lost 2 bases, J lost 2 bases, and 10 bases lay in between. Germline CDR1 SGHDN, CDR2 FVKESK. The CDR3 covers 14 residues. DNA of the CDR3: TGTGCCAGCAGCCAACGGGAACGGACCTACGAGCAGTACTTC. Residues: CASSQRERTYEQYF.

The V and J genes are TRBV4-1 and TRBJ1-2, with D uncertain. The germline gives CDR1 MGHRA, CDR2 YSYEKL. V lost 8 bases to trimming and J lost 0 bases, with 16 bases between them. The CDR3 has 15 amino acids. This chain's CDR3 is CASLKLREPNYGYTF. As DNA, the CDR3 is TGCGCCAGCCTAAAACTCCGGGAGCCTAACTATGGCTACACCTTC.

This rearrangement joins TRBV6-5 to TRBJ1-2; possibly TRBD1 for D (5 bases). The CDR3 contains 14 residues. With 4 bases removed from V and 8 bases from J, the gap between germline ends came to 17 bases. Germline CDR1 is MNHEY and CDR2 is SVGAGI. The DNA of the CDR3 is TGTGCCAGCAGTTTAGCTGGGGCCCCGAGCGGCTACACCTTC. Its protein is CASSLAGAPSGYTF.

The chain uses TRBV7-3 and TRBJ1-1; TRBD1 is a possible D gene (6 bases). The CDR3 runs to 15 residues. Germline values: CDR1 SGHTA, CDR2 FQGTGA. The V end lost 6 bases, the J end lost 1 base, and 15 bases lay between the germline ends. The DNA of the CDR3 is TGTGCCAGCAGTTTCACAGGGATTGGGAACACTGAAGCTTTCTTT. This encodes CASSFTGIGNTEAFF.

This rearrangement joins TRBV27 to TRBJ2-3; the D gene is possibly TRBD2 (6 bases). This CDR3 contains 13 residues. Trimming shortened V by 2 bases and J by 3 bases, and 6 bases separated the two germline ends. Per the germline V gene, CDR1 is MNHEY and CDR2 is SMNVEV (reference sequence). CDR3 DNA: TGTGCCAGCAGTTTAGGGGGGACAGATACGCAGTATTTT. This translates into CASSLGGTDTQYF.

The gene calls are TRBV5-4 and TRBJ2-7, with D tentatively TRBD2 (5 bases). The CDR3 has 12 amino acids. The V end lost 9 bases, the J end lost 5 bases, and 15 bases lay between the germline ends. Germline CDR1 reads SGHNT; CDR2 reads YYREEE (reference sequence). Here the CDR3 DNA reads TGTGCCACCTCCGGGATCCGGGACGAGCAGTACTTC. Translated, it gives CATSGIRDEQYF.

This chain joins TRBV2 and TRBJ1-5; D is perhaps TRBD1 (5 bases). CDR1 and CDR2 (germline): SNHLY, FYNNEI. V shed 8 bases and J shed 0 bases, with 20 bases lying between them. The CDR3 consists of 17 residues. The DNA of the CDR3 is TGTGCCAGCCACCCATATAGCCGACAGATTAGCAATCAGCCCCAGCATTTT. Translated, it gives CASHPYSRQISNQPQHF.

The chain carries TRBV18 and TRBJ1-1, with 9 bases that match TRBD1. Losses at the gene ends were 5 bases for V and 1 base for J; bases not matched to a gene: 5. CDR3 length: 15 amino acids. CDR1 is KGHSH, CDR2 LQKENI, per germline. For the CDR3, the DNA is TGTGCCAGCTCAGGAAAGGGACAGGGGAACACTGAAGCTTTCTTT. Translated: CASSGKGQGNTEAFF.

The chain employs TRBV27 and TRBJ2-3, with TRBD2 identical over 10 bases. V shed 6 bases, J shed 6 bases, and the junction held 12 bases outside the gene matches. This CDR3 has 16 amino acids. Germline V lookup: CDR1 MNHEY, CDR2 SMNVEV (reference sequence). CDR3 nucleotides: TGTGCCAGCAGAGAGGTTAGCGGGGGGCCGGAGGATACGCAGTATTTT. This translates into CASREVSGGPEDTQYF.

This chain joins TRBV5-6 and TRBJ1-1; D is unclear. Germline V gene sequence: CDR1 SGHDT, CDR2 YYEEEE. The CDR3 length is 14 residues. The V and J ends lost 0 bases and 4 bases respectively, with 10 bases between them. The CDR3 protein is CASSLGRGSTEAFF. DNA for the CDR3: TGTGCCAGCAGCTTGGGTCGAGGAAGCACTGAAGCTTTCTTT.

The V gene is TRBV7-9, the J gene TRBJ2-3, with 8 bases identical to TRBD1. Germline trimming cut 4 bases from V and 3 bases from J; bases unmatched to any gene: 6. The V gene's germline CDR1 is SEHNR and CDR2 FQNEAQ (reference sequence). This CDR3 has 15 amino acids. The CDR3 coding sequence is TGTGCCAGCAGCTCCCGGCAGGGGGCTACAGATACGCAGTATTTT. Its translation is CASSSRQGATDTQYF.

V gene TRBV6-2 or TRBV6-3 combines with J gene TRBJ2-1; TRBD2 is a possible D gene (5 bases). The V end lost 5 bases, the J end lost 12 bases, and 17 bases lay between the germline ends. The CDR3 has 13 amino acids. Germline V gene lookup returns CDR1 MNHEY and CDR2 SVGEGT. This CDR3 is CASSKTVTAGQFF. The CDR3 DNA reads as TGTGCCAGCAGTAAAACTGTAACGGCGGGGCAGTTCTTC.

V gene TRBV30 combines with J gene TRBJ2-3, with D maybe TRBD2 (5 bases). The V gene's germline CDR1 is GTSNPN and CDR2 SVGIG (reference sequence). V dropped 0 bases and J dropped 5 bases, with 15 bases sitting between them. The CDR3 has 15 amino acids. For the CDR3, the DNA is TGTGCCTGGAGTGTAGGTCTCGGGCGGGTAGATACGCAGTATTTT. Encoded protein: CAWSVGLGRVDTQYF.